Listed below are T cell receptor beta chains from one sample, sequenced in a study of blood T cell repertoires in COVID-19. Some clones are missing from TCRdb's copy, which holds only in-frame ones; the method was immunoSEQ multiplex PCR. The table includes about 360,000 clones, about 86% detected once. Sequenced: peripheral blood. Receptor source: a man aged 25 to 40 with active or convalescent COVID-19. Each CDR3 is given with its conserved first and last residue. Fields, in order: J gene, V gene, clone size, D gene, CDR3 DNA, CDR3 protein. The D gene is left open where the match is weak. The size field is filled for only some rows; it gives once, few, many or a size class.

j_call: TRBJ2-4
v_call: TRBV15
clone_size: NA
d_call: TRBD1
cdr3_nt: TGTGCCACCAGCAGAGGGGGACAGGGGGCCCTAGCCAAAAACATTCAGTACTTC
cdr3_aa: CATSRGGQGALAKNIQYF

j_call: TRBJ1-3
v_call: TRBV2
clone_size: NA
d_call: NA
cdr3_nt: TGTGCCAGCAGTGTCCCAAATGGAAACACCATATATTTT
cdr3_aa: CASSVPNGNTIYF

j_call: TRBJ1-2
v_call: TRBV4-3
clone_size: NA
d_call: TRBD1
cdr3_nt: TGCGCCAGCAGCTCCCGGGACAGAGCTAACTATGGCTACACCTTC
cdr3_aa: CASSSRDRANYGYTF

j_call: TRBJ2-1
v_call: TRBV30
clone_size: NA
d_call: NA
cdr3_nt: TGTGCCTGGAGTGTACAATCCGGGAATTACGAGCAGTTCTTC
cdr3_aa: CAWSVQSGNYEQFF

j_call: TRBJ2-3
v_call: TRBV5-1
clone_size: NA
d_call: TRBD2
cdr3_nt: TGCGCCAGCAGCTTGGCTCCAGCGGGAGGAGGCACAGATACGCAGTATTTT
cdr3_aa: CASSLAPAGGGTDTQYF

j_call: TRBJ1-2
v_call: TRBV18
clone_size: NA
d_call: TRBD1
cdr3_nt: TGTGCCAGCTCAAAGGGACAGAGAAATGGCTACACCTTC
cdr3_aa: CASSKGQRNGYTF

j_call: TRBJ2-7
v_call: TRBV5-1
clone_size: NA
d_call: TRBD1
cdr3_nt: TGCGCCAGCAGCCCCGGGACAGGGAGAAACGAGCAGTACTTC
cdr3_aa: CASSPGTGRNEQYF

j_call: TRBJ1-2
v_call: TRBV6-5
clone_size: NA
d_call: NA
cdr3_nt: TGTGCCAGCAGGACTGAGATCTATGGCTACACCTTC
cdr3_aa: CASRTEIYGYTF

j_call: TRBJ2-3
v_call: TRBV7-2
clone_size: once
d_call: NA
cdr3_nt: TGTGCCAGCAGCTTAGGGGGCAGGGGAACAGATACGCAGTATTTT
cdr3_aa: CASSLGGRGTDTQYF

j_call: TRBJ2-7
v_call: TRBV30
clone_size: once
d_call: TRBD1
cdr3_nt: TGTGCCTGTTCGACAGGGGCGCGTCTCGAGCAGTACTTC
cdr3_aa: CACSTGARLEQYF

j_call: TRBJ2-6
v_call: TRBV30
clone_size: NA
d_call: NA
cdr3_nt: TGTGCCTGGAGTTTAAAATCTGGGGCCAACGTCCTGACTTTC
cdr3_aa: CAWSLKSGANVLTF

j_call: TRBJ2-5
v_call: TRBV2
clone_size: NA
d_call: NA
cdr3_nt: TGTGCCAGCAGTGGGACAGCTGGGGCAGAGACCCAGTACTTC
cdr3_aa: CASSGTAGAETQYF

j_call: TRBJ2-7
v_call: TRBV28
clone_size: NA
d_call: TRBD2
cdr3_nt: TGTGCCAGCAGCCGACTAGCGGGAGCCTACGAGCAGTACTTC
cdr3_aa: CASSRLAGAYEQYF

j_call: TRBJ2-3
v_call: TRBV18
clone_size: few
d_call: TRBD1
cdr3_nt: TGTGCCAGCGCGAGGGACAGGGCTAGCACAGATACGCAGTATTTT
cdr3_aa: CASARDRASTDTQYF

j_call: TRBJ2-1
v_call: TRBV19
clone_size: once
d_call: NA
cdr3_nt: TGTGCCAGTAGCCCTAGAGGGGGGGATGAGCAGTTCTTC
cdr3_aa: CASSPRGGDEQFF

j_call: TRBJ2-7
v_call: TRBV6-5
clone_size: NA
d_call: NA
cdr3_nt: TGTGCCACAGGACGGGGCTACGAGCAGTACTTC
cdr3_aa: CATGRGYEQYF

j_call: TRBJ2-1
v_call: TRBV4-1
clone_size: NA
d_call: NA
cdr3_nt: TGCGCCAGCAGCCAAGGTCGGGGGGCCGATGAGCAGTTCTTC
cdr3_aa: CASSQGRGADEQFF

j_call: TRBJ2-1
v_call: TRBV11-3
clone_size: NA
d_call: NA
cdr3_nt: TGTGCCAGCAGCCTCGGGACTGCCCCAAACAATGAGCAGTTCTTC
cdr3_aa: CASSLGTAPNNEQFF

j_call: TRBJ1-3
v_call: TRBV11-2
clone_size: NA
d_call: NA
cdr3_nt: TGTGCCAGCAGCTCAACGCGGGGGGACACCATATATTTT
cdr3_aa: CASSSTRGDTIYF

j_call: TRBJ2-5
v_call: TRBV7-2
clone_size: NA
d_call: NA
cdr3_nt: TGTGCCAGCAGCCCAATCTTCTCTCCGCGGGAGACCCAGTACTTC
cdr3_aa: CASSPIFSPRETQYF

j_call: TRBJ2-6
v_call: TRBV24-1
clone_size: once
d_call: NA
cdr3_nt: TGTGCCAGCCAAGGGGGTGCGGCTGGGGCCAACGTCCTGACTTTC
cdr3_aa: CASQGGAAGANVLTF

j_call: TRBJ1-2
v_call: TRBV4-1
clone_size: NA
d_call: TRBD1
cdr3_nt: TGCGCCAGCAGCCCCTACGCGGGACAGGCTCTTTATGGCTACACCTTC
cdr3_aa: CASSPYAGQALYGYTF

j_call: TRBJ2-3
v_call: TRBV7-9
clone_size: few
d_call: TRBD1
cdr3_nt: TGTGCCAGCAGCGCTCCTCGGACAGGGGGCACAGATACGCAGTATTTT
cdr3_aa: CASSAPRTGGTDTQYF

j_call: TRBJ1-5
v_call: TRBV6-2/TRBV6-3
clone_size: NA
d_call: TRBD1
cdr3_nt: TGTGCCAGCAGCCCCGGGACAGGGATTCTCGGACAGCCCCAGCATTTT
cdr3_aa: CASSPGTGILGQPQHF

j_call: TRBJ1-1
v_call: TRBV28
clone_size: NA
d_call: NA
cdr3_nt: TGTGCCAGCAGCTCGCCCAGGGCGAACACTGAAGCTTTCTTT
cdr3_aa: CASSSPRANTEAFF

j_call: TRBJ2-5
v_call: TRBV7-2
clone_size: NA
d_call: NA
cdr3_nt: TGTGCCAGCACCCCGAACGGTGTTGAAGAGACCCAGTACTTC
cdr3_aa: CASTPNGVEETQYF

j_call: TRBJ1-2
v_call: TRBV28
clone_size: NA
d_call: NA
cdr3_nt: TGTGCCAGCAGTCCCCCGACAGGCAACTATGGCTACACCTTC
cdr3_aa: CASSPPTGNYGYTF

j_call: TRBJ1-1
v_call: TRBV9
clone_size: NA
d_call: NA
cdr3_nt: TGTGCCAGCAGCCCGACCTACTTCGGACAGACCGACCCTGAAGCTTTCTTT
cdr3_aa: CASSPTYFGQTDPEAFF

j_call: TRBJ1-1
v_call: TRBV28
clone_size: NA
d_call: NA
cdr3_nt: TGTGCCAGCAGTTACGGGCCCGGGGTGGTGGTCACTGAAGCTTTCTTT
cdr3_aa: CASSYGPGVVVTEAFF

j_call: TRBJ2-7
v_call: TRBV12-5
clone_size: NA
d_call: NA
cdr3_nt: TGTGCTAGTGGTCCTCAGGGTGGTGGCTACGAGCAGTACTTC
cdr3_aa: CASGPQGGGYEQYF

j_call: TRBJ1-1
v_call: TRBV27
clone_size: once
d_call: TRBD1
cdr3_nt: TGTGCCAGCAGTTTATGGCCGGGACAGGGGAAGAATGGCCCTGAAGCTTTCTTT
cdr3_aa: CASSLWPGQGKNGPEAFF

j_call: TRBJ2-2
v_call: TRBV11-2
clone_size: once
d_call: NA
cdr3_nt: TGTGCCAGCAGCCCGCGGCAGGGCGGCACCGGGGAGCTGTTTTTT
cdr3_aa: CASSPRQGGTGELFF

j_call: TRBJ2-2
v_call: TRBV15
clone_size: NA
d_call: TRBD1
cdr3_nt: TGTGCCACCAGCAGGTCCCGACAGGGGGCGGTAAGCGGGGAGCTGTTTTTT
cdr3_aa: CATSRSRQGAVSGELFF

j_call: TRBJ2-5
v_call: TRBV24-1
clone_size: NA
d_call: TRBD1
cdr3_nt: TGTGCCACCAGTGAACCGGGACAGGGGGCCCGCGAGACCCAGTACTTC
cdr3_aa: CATSEPGQGARETQYF

j_call: TRBJ2-7
v_call: TRBV30
clone_size: NA
d_call: TRBD1
cdr3_nt: TGTGCCTGGACCGCATTCGGGACAGGGTCCTACGAGCAGTACTTC
cdr3_aa: CAWTAFGTGSYEQYF

j_call: TRBJ2-1
v_call: TRBV2
clone_size: NA
d_call: TRBD2
cdr3_nt: TGTGCCAGCAGTGATCGAGATAGCGGGAGCTCCTACAATGAGCAGTTCTTC
cdr3_aa: CASSDRDSGSSYNEQFF

j_call: TRBJ1-2
v_call: TRBV7-9
clone_size: NA
d_call: NA
cdr3_nt: TGTGCCAGCAGCAAACCGGGCTATGGCTACACCTTC
cdr3_aa: CASSKPGYGYTF

j_call: TRBJ1-6
v_call: TRBV7-3
clone_size: NA
d_call: NA
cdr3_nt: TGTGCCAGCAGCAGCGGACGGCAAAATTCACCCCTCCACTTT
cdr3_aa: CASSSGRQNSPLHF

j_call: TRBJ2-7
v_call: TRBV6-2/TRBV6-3
clone_size: NA
d_call: TRBD2
cdr3_nt: TGTGCCAGCAGTCTAGCGGGAGGGCACGAGCAGTACTTC
cdr3_aa: CASSLAGGHEQYF

j_call: TRBJ1-1
v_call: TRBV2
clone_size: NA
d_call: NA
cdr3_nt: TGTGCCAGCAGGCCCGGCTGGAGGACTGAAGCTTTCTTT
cdr3_aa: CASRPGWRTEAFF

j_call: TRBJ2-7
v_call: TRBV6-5
clone_size: NA
d_call: NA
cdr3_nt: TGTGCCAGCAGTTACGCAGGATCCGAGCAGTACTTC
cdr3_aa: CASSYAGSEQYF

j_call: TRBJ1-4
v_call: TRBV4-1
clone_size: once
d_call: TRBD1
cdr3_nt: TGCGCCAGCAGCCAAGACAGGGGGGCCGCGACTAATGAAAAACTGTTTTTT
cdr3_aa: CASSQDRGAATNEKLFF